Presented here are 8 T cell receptor beta chains from one specimen sequenced in a study of blood T cell repertoires in COVID-19. Assay: immunoSEQ multiplex PCR; the TCRdb copy retains only in-frame clones and omits some. The repertoire has about 200,000 clones, more than 70% of them found once; the top ten carry 4.5% to 6.5%. Specimen: PBMCs or T cells enriched from blood (not recorded which). The receptors derive from a middle-aged man with acute COVID-19.

This chain connects TRBV9 to TRBJ2-3; D possibly corresponds to TRBD2 (6 bases). Germline lookup yields CDR1 SGDLS and CDR2 YYNGEE. The CDR3 sequence is 14 residues long. Trimming took off 4 bases at V and 4 bases at J, with 13 bases between the two ends. CDR3 amino acids: CASSSGTGPDTQYF. In nucleotides, the CDR3 is TGTGCCAGCAGCTCCGGGACTGGCCCAGATACGCAGTATTTT.

This clone was seen only a few times. The chain joins TRBV5-1 to TRBJ2-1; 9 bases agree with TRBD1. CDR3 length: 15 residues. From germline, CDR1 is SGHRS and CDR2 YFSETQ. Trimming removed 2 bases from V and 5 bases from J; junction bases left unmatched: 5. CDR3 region: CASSLGTGLHNEQFF. Here the CDR3 DNA reads TGCGCCAGCAGCTTAGGGACAGGGCTTCACAATGAGCAGTTCTTC.

The chain carries TRBV15 and TRBJ2-1; no reliable D call. CDR3 length equals 15 residues. Germline assignment: CDR1 LNHNV and CDR2 YYDKDF (reference sequence). V lost 0 bases, J lost 3 bases, and 9 bases lay in between. The CDR3: CATSRDGVSYNEQFF. In nucleotides, the CDR3 is TGTGCCACCAGCAGAGATGGTGTCAGCTACAATGAGCAGTTCTTC.

The J gene is TRBJ1-1, the V gene TRBV4-1; 12 bases line up with TRBD1. The CDR3 runs 16 residues. Germline values: CDR1 MGHRA, CDR2 YSYEKL. Losses at the gene ends were 5 bases for V and 1 base for J; bases not matched to a gene: 5. In nucleotides, the CDR3 is TGCGCCAGCAGCGGCGGGACAGGGGGCGCGAACACTGAAGCTTTCTTT. Its protein is CASSGGTGGANTEAFF.

V usage is TRBV7-8 and J usage is TRBJ1-5; 7 bases agree with TRBD1. CDR1 and CDR2 from the germline V gene are SGHVS and FQNEAQ. The CDR3 contains 16 residues. Losses at the gene ends were 0 bases for V and 1 base for J; bases not matched to a gene: 3. In nucleotides, the CDR3 is TGTGCCAGCAGCTTAGCGGGCAGGGGGAGCAATCAGCCCCAGCATTTT. Protein product: CASSLAGRGSNQPQHF.

This rearrangement joins TRBV19 to TRBJ1-4, with a possible D match to TRBD1 (5 bases). CDR3 size: 14 residues. V lost 3 bases and J 8 bases, leaving 13 bases between the germline ends. The germline CDR1 and CDR2 sequences are LNHDA and SQIVND (reference sequence). Here the CDR3 reads CASSIGASGEKLFF. CDR3 in DNA: TGTGCCAGTAGTATTGGGGCGTCTGGGGAAAAACTGTTTTTT. Based on the CDR3 plus reference TRBV19 and TRBJ1-4, the full variable domain is DGGITQSPKYLFRKEGQNVTLSCEQNLNHDAMYWYRQDPGQGLRLIYYSQIVNDFQKGDIAEGYSVSREKKESFPLTVTSAQKNPTAFYLCASSIGASGEKLFFGSGTQLSVL.

The genes are TRBV4-1 and TRBJ2-2; D remains ambiguous. This CDR3 has 14 residues. Per germline, CDR1 MGHRA and CDR2 YSYEKL. The ends were cut back, 0 bases at V and 6 bases at J, with 8 bases in the middle. The CDR3 DNA reads TGCGCCAGCAGCCAAGATGGCAGGCCCGGGGAGCTGTTTTTT. As protein: CASSQDGRPGELFF.

The chain employs TRBV2 and TRBJ2-4; 9 positions agree with TRBD1. The CDR3 sequence is 13 residues long. Germline CDR1 is SNHLY and CDR2 is FYNNEI. V dropped 4 bases and J dropped 7; count of bases not matched to a gene: 2. In nucleotides, the CDR3 is TGTGCCAGCAGTGCCGGGACAGGGAACATTCAGTACTTC. It encodes CASSAGTGNIQYF. The full variable domain, rest sourced from reference TRBV2 and TRBJ2-4, is EPEVTQTPSHQVTQMGQEVILRCVPISNHLYFYWYRQILGQKVEFLVSFYNNEISEKSEIFDDQFSVERPDGSNFTLKIRSTKLEDSAMYFCASSAGTGNIQYFGAGTRLSVL.